Sequencing of this T cell receptor beta chain was carried out in a study of T cell clonotyping in hematopoietic cell transplantation. Broader study findings: At the given depth, recipient repertoires were over 95% de novo clonotypes. Cells were unsorted, so CD4 and CD8 contributions were not separated.

Turning to this clone: The antigen is not known.

Germline trimming cut 3 bases from V and 4 bases from J; bases unmatched to any gene: 10. Germline V lookup: CDR1 LNHDA, CDR2 SQIVND (reference sequence). This CDR3 is built from 16 residues. Time point in this sample: recipient sample about 28 days before transplant, after cytoreduction. The table came from immunoSEQ multiplex PCR; TCRdb's copy has only in-frame clones and leaves some out. In the table there are around 10,000 clones, approximately 92% of which are singletons. Sample: peripheral blood mononuclear cells, taken before stem cell transplant. This TCR came from a woman in her 40s with acute myeloid leukemia. Some clones in this sample may be carry-over from other donors' samples. The V and J genes are TRBV19 and TRBJ2-5; 8 bases agree with TRBD1. The CDR3 loop is CASSIVHGRGLETQYF. CDR3 coding DNA: TGTGCCAGTAGTATCGTCCATGGCAGGGGGCTAGAGACCCAGTACTTC.